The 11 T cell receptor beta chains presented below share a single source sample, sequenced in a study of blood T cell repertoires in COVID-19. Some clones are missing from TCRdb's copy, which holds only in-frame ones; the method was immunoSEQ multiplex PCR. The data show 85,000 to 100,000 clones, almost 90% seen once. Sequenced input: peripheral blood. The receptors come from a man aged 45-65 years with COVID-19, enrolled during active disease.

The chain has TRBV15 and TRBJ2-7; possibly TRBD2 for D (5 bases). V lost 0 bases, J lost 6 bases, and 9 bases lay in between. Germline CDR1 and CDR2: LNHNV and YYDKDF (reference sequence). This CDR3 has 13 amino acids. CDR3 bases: TGTGCCACCAGCAGAGATGAGGGCCGCGAGCAGTACTTC. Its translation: CATSRDEGREQYF.

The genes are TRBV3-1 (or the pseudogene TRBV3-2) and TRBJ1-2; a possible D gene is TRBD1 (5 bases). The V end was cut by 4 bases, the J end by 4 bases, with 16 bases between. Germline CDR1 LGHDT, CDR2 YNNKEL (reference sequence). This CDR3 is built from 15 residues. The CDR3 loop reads CASSPDAQGGYGYTF. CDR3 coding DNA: TGTGCCAGCAGCCCCGACGCGCAGGGCGGCTATGGCTACACCTTC.

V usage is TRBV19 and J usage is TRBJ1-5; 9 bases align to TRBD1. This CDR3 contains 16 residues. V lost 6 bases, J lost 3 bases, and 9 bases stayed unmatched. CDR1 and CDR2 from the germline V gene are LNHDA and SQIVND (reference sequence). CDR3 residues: CASSADRGYNNQPQHF. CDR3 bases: TGTGCCAGTAGCGCTGACAGGGGGTATAACAATCAGCCCCAGCATTTT. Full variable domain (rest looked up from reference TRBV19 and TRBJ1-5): DGGITQSPKYLFRKEGQNVTLSCEQNLNHDAMYWYRQDPGQGLRLIYYSQIVNDFQKGDIAEGYSVSREKKESFPLTVTSAQKNPTAFYLCASSADRGYNNQPQHFGDGTRLSIL.

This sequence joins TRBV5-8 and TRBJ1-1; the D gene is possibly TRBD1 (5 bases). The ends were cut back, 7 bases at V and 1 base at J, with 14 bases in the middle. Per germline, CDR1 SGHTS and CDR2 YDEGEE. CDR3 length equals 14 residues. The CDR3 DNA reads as TGTGCCAGCGGGGGGTCGTATGGGAACACTGAAGCTTTCTTT. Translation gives CASGGSYGNTEAFF.

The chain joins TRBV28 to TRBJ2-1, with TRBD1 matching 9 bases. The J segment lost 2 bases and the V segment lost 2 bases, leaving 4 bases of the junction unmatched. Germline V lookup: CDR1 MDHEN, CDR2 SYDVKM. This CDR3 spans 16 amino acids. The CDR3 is CASSLGGQGPYNEQFF. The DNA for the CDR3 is TGTGCCAGCAGTTTAGGGGGACAGGGCCCCTACAATGAGCAGTTCTTC.

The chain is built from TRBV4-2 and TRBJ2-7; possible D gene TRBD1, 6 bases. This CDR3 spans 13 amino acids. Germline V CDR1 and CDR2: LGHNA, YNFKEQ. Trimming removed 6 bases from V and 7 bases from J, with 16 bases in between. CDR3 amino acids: CASRDIQTGEQYF. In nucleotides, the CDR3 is TGTGCCAGCAGAGATATCCAAACAGGGGAGCAGTACTTC.

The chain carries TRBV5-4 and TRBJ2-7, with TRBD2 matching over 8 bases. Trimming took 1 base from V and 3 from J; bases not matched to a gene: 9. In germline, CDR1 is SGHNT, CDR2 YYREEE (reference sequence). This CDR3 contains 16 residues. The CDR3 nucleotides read TGTGCCAGCAGCTTGAGGAAGAGCGGGGGACTCTACGAGCAGTACTTC. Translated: CASSLRKSGGLYEQYF.

The DNA of the CDR3 is TGTGCCTCCCTCCGGGACAGCTATGGCTACACCTTC. Amino acid sequence: CASLRDSYGYTF. The chain links TRBV30 to TRBJ1-2; TRBD1 matches at 7 bases. CDR1 is GTSNPN, CDR2 SVGIG, per germline (reference sequence). The CDR3 has 12 residues. After removal of 7 bases from V and 4 bases from J, the junction contained 6 bases not matched to a gene.

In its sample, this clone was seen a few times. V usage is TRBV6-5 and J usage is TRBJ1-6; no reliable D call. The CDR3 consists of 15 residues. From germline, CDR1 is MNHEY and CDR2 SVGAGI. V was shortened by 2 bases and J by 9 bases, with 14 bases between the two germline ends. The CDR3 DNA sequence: TGTGCCAGCAGTTACAGTAGGTTAGAGGGTTCACCCCTCCACTTT. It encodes CASSYSRLEGSPLHF.

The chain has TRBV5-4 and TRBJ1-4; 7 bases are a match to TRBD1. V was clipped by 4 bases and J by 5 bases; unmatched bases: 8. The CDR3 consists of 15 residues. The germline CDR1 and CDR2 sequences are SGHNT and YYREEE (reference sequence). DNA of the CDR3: TGTGCCAGCAGCCTAAGGACAGGACAAAATGAAAAACTGTTTTTT. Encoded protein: CASSLRTGQNEKLFF.

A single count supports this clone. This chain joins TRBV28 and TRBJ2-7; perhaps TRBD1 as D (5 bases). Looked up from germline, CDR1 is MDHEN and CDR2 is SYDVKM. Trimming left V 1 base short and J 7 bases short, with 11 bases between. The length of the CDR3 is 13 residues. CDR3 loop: CASSLSGLREQYF. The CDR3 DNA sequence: TGTGCCAGCAGTTTATCAGGGTTGAGGGAGCAGTACTTC.